This T cell receptor (beta chain) appears in the sequencing data of a study of cytomegalovirus exposure and HLA in healthy donors. General study results and limits: Analyzed later, association rates of TCRs varied across HLA loci, with DRB1 most and HLA-C fewest. In an earlier analysis, productive rearrangement rates for most beta V segments clustered near 87% or 30%.

It was with 60 Vbeta and 13 Jbeta primers that the PCR ran. Sequencing used immunoSEQ multiplex PCR; TCRdb keeps in-frame clones, though not all of them. The table lists 130,000 or so clones, more than 65% of them singletons. Germline-derived CDR1 and CDR2 are SGHTA and FQGNSA. CDR3 size: 16 residues. With V trimmed by 3 bases and J by 6 bases, 7 bases remained unmatched. Comments on this clone: No antigen is known for it.

This receptor was obtained from a woman between 18 and 29 years old in good health and CMV-seropositive. Source material: PBMCs. The J gene is TRBJ2-1, the V gene TRBV7-2; TRBD2 agrees at 11 bases. In DNA form, the CDR3 reads TGTGCCAGCAGCTTTTTCCTAGCGGGGGGAGGCAATGAGCAGTTCTTC. The encoded protein is CASSFFLAGGGNEQFF.